These 3 T cell receptor beta chains originate from one sample sequenced in a study of T cell responses to AZD1222 COVID-19 vaccine. Repertoires were generated with immunoSEQ multiplex PCR, while TCRdb's copy carries only in-frame clones and drops some. The data show about 100,000 clones, about 86% seen once. This material consisted of peripheral blood, taken on day 0 of AZD1222 vaccination. The receptors come from an adult in good health.

The chain carries TRBV24-1 and TRBJ2-7; D is ambiguous. V was trimmed by 0 bases and J by 5 bases, leaving 4 bases between them. The CDR3 contains 12 residues. Per the germline V gene, CDR1 is KGHDR and CDR2 is SFDVKD. The CDR3: CATSDLGHEQYF. The CDR3 DNA follows: TGTGCCACCAGTGATTTGGGGCACGAGCAGTACTTC.

This rearrangement joins TRBV14 to TRBJ2-5, with D unclear. The CDR3 contains 13 residues. Germline V gives CDR1 SGHDN, CDR2 FVKESK. V was cut by 4 bases and J by 5 bases, with 11 bases left in between. CDR3 sequence: CASSRSQEETQYF. CDR3 nucleotide sequence: TGTGCCAGCAGCCGATCGCAGGAGGAGACCCAGTACTTC.

This clone has just one count. The V gene is TRBV2, the J gene TRBJ2-1; D is possibly TRBD1 (6 bases). This CDR3 region has 15 residues. Trimming cost V 5 bases and J 8 bases, with 19 bases left between them. Germline CDR1 reads SNHLY; CDR2 reads FYNNEI. The CDR3: CASSRSWGLGYEQFF. The CDR3 nucleotides read TGTGCCAGCAGTCGATCTTGGGGGCTGGGATATGAGCAGTTCTTC.